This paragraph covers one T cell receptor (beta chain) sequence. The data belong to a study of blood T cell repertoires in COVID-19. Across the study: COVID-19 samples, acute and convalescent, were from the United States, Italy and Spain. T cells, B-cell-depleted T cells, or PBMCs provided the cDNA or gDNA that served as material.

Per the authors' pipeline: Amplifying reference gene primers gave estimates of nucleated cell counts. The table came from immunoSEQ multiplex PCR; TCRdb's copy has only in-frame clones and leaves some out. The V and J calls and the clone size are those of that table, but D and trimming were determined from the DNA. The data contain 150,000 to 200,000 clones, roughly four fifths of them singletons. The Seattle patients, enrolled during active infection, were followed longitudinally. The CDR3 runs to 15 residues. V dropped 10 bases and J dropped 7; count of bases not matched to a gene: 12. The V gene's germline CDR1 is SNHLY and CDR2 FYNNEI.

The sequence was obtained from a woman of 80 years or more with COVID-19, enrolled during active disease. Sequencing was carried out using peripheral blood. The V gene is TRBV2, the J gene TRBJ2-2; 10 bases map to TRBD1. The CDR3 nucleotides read TGTGCCACCAATCGCCGACAGGGGGCTGGCGGGGAGCTGTTTTTT. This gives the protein CATNRRQGAGGELFF.